This section outlines one T cell receptor beta chain sequence together with its context. Its antigen is not known. The trim removed 6 bases at V and 12 bases at J, leaving 14 bases unmatched. The CDR3 consists of 15 residues. Germline V gene data show CDR1 as KGHSH and CDR2 as LQKENI. The entry originates in a study of T cells after yellow fever vaccination. Study background: In the case of low-cell-number fractions, SMART-Seq v4 Ultra Low Input was used for preparation. General observations from the study: Primary-vaccination clones mostly resurfaced post-booster (about 95% CD4, roughly 87% CD8).

UMIs were added to TCR cDNA along with a universal primer site when it was made by 5'RACE template switching. TCRdb passed the 5' RACE reads through MiXCR, listing each CDR3 protein once. The table records 200,000 to 300,000 distinct CDR3 sequences, 6% to 8% of them present only once. This material consisted of CD4+ T cells sorted from PBMCs, taken on the day of the yellow fever booster vaccination. This chain links TRBV18 with TRBJ2-1, with TRBD2 matching over 10 bases. The TCR comes from a man in his thirties or forties who received the YFV17D yellow fever vaccine. The CDR3 spells CASSRGLAEPQGQFF. The CDR3, as DNA: TGTGCCAGCTCCCGCGGACTAGCGGAACCCCAAGGGCAGTTCTTC.